The source of this T cell receptor (beta chain) is a study of blood T cell repertoires in COVID-19. Turning to the study itself: Samples taken during acute and convalescent COVID-19 were collected in the United States, Italy and Spain. PBMCs, B-cell-depleted T cells, or T cells were the source of the cDNA or gDNA that made up the material.

Under the authors' procedure: It was from reference gene primer amplification that nucleated cell counts were estimated. TCRdb's table, derived via immunoSEQ multiplex PCR, lists solely in-frame clones and lacks some. That table gives V, J and clone size, and the DNA gave D and trimming. The sample carries over 200,000 clones, just over 85% recorded once. The Seattle patients, enrolled during active infection, were followed longitudinally. The sequenced sample consisted of peripheral blood. The clonotype originates from a man in his forties or fifties with COVID-19, enrolled during active disease.

CDR3 sequence: CASSLRGSPNEQYF. CDR3 DNA: TGTGCCAGCAGCTTACGCGGGAGCCCCAACGAGCAGTACTTC. J is TRBJ2-7 and V is TRBV11-3; 7 bases are a match to TRBD2. J lost 5 bases, V lost 2 bases, and 6 bases had no gene match. Germline V CDR1 and CDR2: SGHNT, YENEEA. The CDR3 is made up of 14 amino acids.